This TCR beta chain was sequenced in a study of early T cells in non-severe SARS-CoV-2 infection. Overall study: Chains from this unsorted whole-blood bulk RNA could not be paired.

TCRdb reanalysed the 5' RACE reads using MiXCR and keeps one entry per CDR3 protein. The table records about 47,000 distinct CDR3 sequences, roughly a tenth of them present only once. V lost 10 bases, J lost 6 bases, and 12 bases lay in between. The CDR3 is 12 amino acids. The rearrangement joins TRBV12-3 or TRBV12-4 to TRBJ2-2, with no clear D. This clonotype originated in an adult who was a healthcare worker with PCR-confirmed SARS-CoV-2 infection or an uninfected control (not recorded which). The sequencing here drew on whole blood, taken at baseline. The DNA of the CDR3 is TGTGCCACTTCAAGGATGCCCGGGGAGCTGTTTTTT. Amino acids: CATSRMPGELFF.